What follows are 19 T cell receptor beta chains derived from one specimen sequenced in a study of blood T cell repertoires in COVID-19. Data came from immunoSEQ multiplex PCR; TCRdb stores just in-frame clones and leaves some out. There are 300,000 to 450,000 clones in the sample; about 87% occur only once, and approximately 1.9% lies in the top ten. Sequenced input: PBMCs or T cells enriched from blood (not recorded which). These receptors all come from a man in his forties or fifties in a cohort exposed to, infected with or recovered from COVID-19 (not recorded which).

This clone was detected ten times or more. V is TRBV25-1 and J is TRBJ2-1; 9 bases map to TRBD2. V dropped 1 base and J dropped 2; count of bases not matched to a gene: 9. CDR3 length: 18 amino acids. CDR1 and CDR2 from the germline V gene are MGHDK and SYGVNS. CDR3 sequence reads: CASSESSSGKLAYNEQFF. The CDR3 bases are TGTGCCAGCAGTGAATCCTCTAGCGGGAAATTGGCCTACAATGAGCAGTTCTTC. The full variable domain, with the rest looked up from reference TRBV25-1 and TRBJ2-1, is EADIYQTPRYLVIGTGKKITLECSQTMGHDKMYWYQQDPGMELHLIHYSYGVNSTEKGDLSSESTVSRIRTEHFPLTLESARPSHTSQYLCASSESSSGKLAYNEQFFGPGTRLTVL.

V and J are TRBV9 and TRBJ2-1; the match to TRBD1 covers 8 bases. CDR1 and CDR2 from the germline V gene are SGDLS and YYNGEE. The V and J ends lost 5 bases and 2 bases, in that order; junction bases with no gene match: 12. The CDR3 length is 17 residues. The CDR3 protein is CASSTSRTGTTYNEQFF. The CDR3 DNA reads TGTGCCAGCAGTACCTCAAGGACAGGGACAACCTACAATGAGCAGTTCTTC.

The chain couples TRBV24-1 to TRBJ2-1, with 10 bases aligning to TRBD2. The CDR3 runs to 15 residues. V was clipped by 3 bases and J by 2 bases; unmatched bases: 0. From germline, CDR1 is KGHDR and CDR2 SFDVKD. CDR3 residues: CATSDSGRAYNEQFF. The CDR3 DNA reads TGTGCCACCAGTGATAGCGGGAGGGCCTACAATGAGCAGTTCTTC.

The chain employs TRBV18 and TRBJ2-2, with TRBD1 identical over 7 bases. The V segment lost 3 bases and the J segment 2 bases; nucleotides outside the gene matches: 9. The CDR3 length is 17 residues. In germline, CDR1 is KGHSH, CDR2 LQKENI. The CDR3 region has the DNA TGTGCCAGCTCACCCCCAGTTTACAGGGGTAACACCGGGGAGCTGTTTTTT. Translated: CASSPPVYRGNTGELFF.

V usage is TRBV2 and J usage is TRBJ2-2; D possibly corresponds to TRBD2 (6 bases). V dropped 8 bases and J dropped 0 bases, with 10 bases sitting between them. From germline, CDR1 is SNHLY and CDR2 FYNNEI. The CDR3 is 14 residues long. CDR3 sequence reads: CASGRNANTGELFF. For the CDR3, the DNA is TGTGCCAGCGGGAGGAACGCGAACACCGGGGAGCTGTTTTTT. Complete variable domain (other parts from reference TRBV2 and TRBJ2-2): EPEVTQTPSHQVTQMGQEVILRCVPISNHLYFYWYRQILGQKVEFLVSFYNNEISEKSEIFDDQFSVERPDGSNFTLKIRSTKLEDSAMYFCASGRNANTGELFFGEGSRLTVL.

This clone was seen once. The chain is built from TRBV15 and TRBJ2-7; 9 bases agree with TRBD2. This CDR3 is 14 amino acids long. The germline V gene has CDR1 LNHNV and CDR2 YYDKDF (reference sequence). J was trimmed by 6 bases and V by 4 bases; bases with no gene match: 7. CDR3 in amino acids: CATSKRAGGPEQYF. CDR3 DNA sequence: TGTGCCACCAGCAAGAGAGCGGGAGGTCCCGAGCAGTACTTC.

V and J are TRBV10-3 and TRBJ2-3, with D maybe TRBD1 (5 bases). Germline lookup yields CDR1 ENHRY and CDR2 SYGVKD. CDR3 length: 14 amino acids. V gave up 2 bases and J gave up 0 bases, with 6 bases separating them. CDR3 sequence: CAISEGASTDTQYF. The CDR3 DNA reads TGTGCCATCAGTGAGGGGGCTAGCACAGATACGCAGTATTTT.

The chain uses TRBV6-5 and TRBJ1-4; tentatively, D is TRBD1 (5 bases). The CDR3 has 13 residues. Germline V gene sequence: CDR1 MNHEY, CDR2 SVGAGI. V lost 7 bases, J lost 5 bases, and 11 bases lay in between. The CDR3 DNA sequence: TGTGCCAGCACCCACGGGGGAAATGAAAAACTGTTTTTT. Translating it yields CASTHGGNEKLFF.

The J gene is TRBJ1-2, the V gene TRBV19, with 12 bases aligning to TRBD1. Germline V gene data show CDR1 as LNHDA and CDR2 as SQIVND (reference sequence). The CDR3 is 17 amino acids. V shed 5 bases and J 5 bases; nucleotides not matched to a gene: 12. The CDR3 sequence: CASSRSGGTGGLYGYTF. The CDR3 DNA reads as TGTGCCAGTAGTCGTTCGGGTGGGACAGGGGGCCTTTATGGCTACACCTTC.

Of note for this clone: This sample includes further DNA sequences coding for the same CDR3. V usage is TRBV24-1 and J usage is TRBJ2-3; no firm D call. CDR1 is KGHDR and CDR2 is SFDVKD in the germline V gene. The CDR3 sequence is 13 residues long. V was clipped by 3 bases and J by 6 bases, with 9 bases between them. This CDR3 reads CATSDLLTDTQYF. In nucleotides, the CDR3 is TGTGCCACCAGTGATCTTCTTACTGATACGCAGTATTTT.

V is TRBV6-2 or TRBV6-3 and J is TRBJ2-1; TRBD1 matches 8 bases. CDR1 MNHEY and CDR2 SVGEGT come from the germline V gene. The CDR3 spans 14 residues. V dropped 5 bases and J dropped 14; count of bases not matched to a gene: 14. Here the CDR3 reads CASSPLGQGNWEFF. CDR3 DNA sequence: TGTGCCAGCAGTCCGCTTGGACAGGGAAATTGGGAGTTCTTC.

The chain recombines TRBV2 with TRBJ1-1; D is unresolved. The length of the CDR3 is 13 residues. The germline V gene encodes CDR1 SNHLY and CDR2 FYNNEI. V lost 6 bases and J lost 0, with 8 bases in between. CDR3 in amino acids: CASRNSMNTEAFF. DNA of the CDR3: TGTGCCAGCAGGAACAGCATGAACACTGAAGCTTTCTTT.

The chain combines TRBV18 with TRBJ1-1; 7 bases line up with TRBD1. Germline assignment: CDR1 KGHSH and CDR2 LQKENI. V shed 2 bases, J shed 5 bases, and the junction held 8 bases outside the gene matches. This CDR3 has 15 residues. The CDR3 DNA is TGTGCCAGCTCACCAGACCCGGGACAGCGAACTGAAGCTTTCTTT. Translation gives CASSPDPGQRTEAFF.

In DNA, the CDR3 is TGCAGCGTTGAATTCGTCGATCTAAACACTGAAGCTTTCTTT. Its translation: CSVEFVDLNTEAFF. V is TRBV29-1 and J is TRBJ1-1; the D is unclear. This CDR3 has 14 amino acids. V lost 2 bases, J lost 2 bases, and 12 bases lay in between. Germline CDR1 SQVTM, CDR2 ANQGSEA.

The rearrangement joins TRBV7-9 to TRBJ2-1; tentatively, D is TRBD2 (6 bases). Germline V gene sequence: CDR1 SEHNR, CDR2 FQNEAQ (reference sequence). The CDR3 totals 15 residues. Trimming took off 2 bases at V and 7 bases at J, with 15 bases between the two ends. The CDR3 region has the DNA TGTGCCAGCAGCTTACGTGGCGGGAAAGTTAATGAGCAGTTCTTC. It is translated as CASSLRGGKVNEQFF.

This clone came up once. This rearrangement joins TRBV27 to TRBJ2-1; 9 bases agree with TRBD2. CDR1 and CDR2 (germline): MNHEY, SMNVEV (reference sequence). The CDR3 has 18 amino acids. The V segment lost 4 bases and the J segment 3 bases; nucleotides outside the gene matches: 13. In DNA, the CDR3 is TGTGCCAGCAGTTCCTACAAGGCTAGCGGGGCCATCTACAATGAGCAGTTCTTC. It codes for CASSSYKASGAIYNEQFF.

The chain uses TRBV27 and TRBJ2-5; the match to TRBD1 covers 10 bases. Germline trimming cut 7 bases from V and 5 bases from J; bases unmatched to any gene: 13. CDR3 size: 16 residues. Germline assignment: CDR1 MNHEY and CDR2 SMNVEV (reference sequence). CDR3 nucleotides: TGTGCCAGCAAGTTATCTCCCGGGACAGGGGATGAGACCCAGTACTTC. Translated: CASKLSPGTGDETQYF.

The table lists this clone with a count of one. This chain joins TRBV7-9 and TRBJ2-1, with D tentatively TRBD2 (5 bases). This CDR3 contains 15 residues. V shed 5 bases and J shed 2 bases, with 13 bases lying between them. Germline V gene data show CDR1 as SEHNR and CDR2 as FQNEAQ (reference sequence). For the CDR3, the DNA is TGTGCCAGCAGCGCCCTTTTCGGGGCCTACAATGAGCAGTTCTTC. Residues: CASSALFGAYNEQFF.

A note on this clone: The sample carries other DNA sequences with the same CDR3. This chain links TRBV5-1 with TRBJ1-1, with 10 positions matching TRBD1. Trimming took 4 bases from V and 5 from J; bases not matched to a gene: 5. This CDR3 has 14 amino acids. Germline lookup yields CDR1 SGHRS and CDR2 YFSETQ. The CDR3 spells CASSLTGGRTEAFF. CDR3 nucleotide sequence: TGCGCCAGCAGCCTGACAGGGGGCCGAACTGAAGCTTTCTTT.